Presented here are 23 T cell receptor beta chains from one specimen sequenced in a study of tumor and adjacent non-tumor tissue in lung cancer. No cell sorting was done before RNA was extracted from the tissue. The normal lung tissue was taken more than 3 cm from the tumor edge. Three rounds of nested PCR, following a modified ARM-PCR protocol, produced the TCRbeta library. One entry per CDR3 protein, called by TCRdb with MiXCR from the multiplex PCR reads. The top ten clones hold 40% to 50% of a sample with 65,000 to 85,000 distinct CDR3 sequences, roughly three quarters of them seen once. The sample taken for sequencing was distant non-tumor lung tissue. The receptors were sampled from a man aged 55 to 70 with non-small cell lung cancer.

This clonotype was detected only once. One end of the junction does not line up with germline, which may come from a read error. The V and J genes are TRBV6-5 and TRBJ2-7; tentatively, D is TRBD2 (5 bases). Per the germline V gene, CDR1 is MNHEY and CDR2 is SVGAGI. The CDR3 runs 12 residues. Here the CDR3 reads CASSYGSSEHYF. CDR3 bases: TGTGCCAGCAGTTACGGGAGCTCGGAGCACTACTTC.

A note on this clonotype: One junction end disagrees with the germline gene, perhaps due to a read error. V usage is TRBV29-1 and J usage is TRBJ2-1; the match to TRBD2 covers 12 bases. Germline loops: CDR1 SQVTM, CDR2 ANQGSEA. The CDR3 is 15 residues long. The CDR3 DNA reads as TGCAGCGTAGAAGTGCCTAGCGGGAGGGGAGGTGAGCAGTTCTTC. It translates to CSVEVPSGRGGEQFF.

V gene TRBV5-4 combines with J gene TRBJ2-5; no firm D call. The CDR3 spans 14 residues. Per the germline V gene, CDR1 is SGHNT and CDR2 is YYREEE (reference sequence). CDR3 DNA sequence: TGTGCAGGCAGTTACGACGAACAGACGGAGACCCAGTACTTC. Its translation: CAGSYDEQTETQYF.

There are many counts of this clonotype. The V and J genes are TRBV10-3 and TRBJ2-3; 10 bases match TRBD2. Germline loops: CDR1 ENHRY, CDR2 SYGVKD. The CDR3 loop spans 15 amino acids. V was pared by 3 bases and J by 1 base, with 1 base of the junction left unmatched. The CDR3 here is CAISEGLAGTDTQYF. For the CDR3, the DNA is TGTGCCATCAGTGAAGGACTAGCGGGCACAGATACGCAGTATTTT.

The chain employs TRBV7-9 and TRBJ1-2, with D perhaps TRBD1 (6 bases). The CDR3 length is 16 residues. The V gene's germline CDR1 is SEHNR and CDR2 FQNEAQ (reference sequence). Trimming took 6 bases from V and 7 from J, leaving 24 bases between them. As DNA, the CDR3 is TGTGCCAGCAGTTCGTATACCGAGACAGGTGGTTTTGGCTACACCTTC. Amino acid sequence: CASSSYTETGGFGYTF.

Regarding this clonotype: The junction differs from germline at one of its ends, possibly a read error. This chain joins TRBV12-3 or TRBV12-4 and TRBJ2-1; D may be TRBD1 (6 bases). This CDR3 has 14 residues. The CDR3 bases are TGCGCCGGCAGGCCGACAGGCTCGGTCAATGAGCAGTTCTTC. Translated: CAGRPTGSVNEQFF.

On this clonotype: One end of the junction does not line up with germline, which may come from a read error. The rearrangement joins TRBV29-1 to TRBJ2-5, with a tentative D call TRBD1 (6 bases). This CDR3 is built from 13 residues. Germline V gene sequence: CDR1 SQVTM, CDR2 ANQGSEA. As DNA, the CDR3 is TGCAGCGTTAGGACAGCCGCACAAGAGGCCCAGTACTTC. Its protein is CSVRTAAQEAQYF.

A word on this clonotype: One end of the junction is discordant with germline, which a read error may explain. The genes are TRBV6-1 and TRBJ2-1, with a possible D match to TRBD2 (6 bases). This CDR3 region has 16 residues. Looked up from germline, CDR1 is MNHNS and CDR2 is SASEGT. Here the CDR3 DNA reads TGTGCCAGCGGTCCGAGCGACGGGAGCTCCAACAATGAGCAGTTCTTC. The encoded protein is CASGPSDGSSNNEQFF.

The gene calls are TRBV28 and TRBJ2-2; 7 nucleotides align to TRBD1. The CDR3 is 15 amino acids. Germline-derived CDR1 and CDR2 are MDHEN and SYDVKM. The V and J ends lost 10 bases and 4 bases, in that order; junction bases with no gene match: 12. CDR3 protein: CAIPPHRGVTGELFF. CDR3 coding DNA: TGTGCCATCCCCCCTCACAGGGGAGTCACCGGGGAGCTGTTTTTT.

The genes are TRBV6-5 and TRBJ2-7, with 8 bases that match TRBD2. CDR3 length equals 15 residues. V shed 10 bases, J shed 6 bases, and the junction held 17 bases outside the gene matches. Germline values: CDR1 MNHEY, CDR2 SVGAGI. CDR3 sequence: CANCYSKRETAEQYF. CDR3 DNA: TGTGCCAACTGTTACTCGAAGCGGGAGACGGCCGAGCAGTACTTC.

The chain recombines TRBV29-1 with TRBJ1-2; D may be TRBD1 (5 bases). The germline gives CDR1 SQVTM, CDR2 ANQGSEA. The CDR3 runs to 12 residues. CDR3 region: CCVTETNYGYTF. For the CDR3, the DNA is TGCTGTGTGACAGAAACTAACTATGGCTACACCTTC.

This clonotype was recorded at least ten times. This chain connects TRBV7-8 to TRBJ2-7; TRBD2 matches 9 bases. Germline trimming cut 3 bases from V and 0 bases from J; bases unmatched to any gene: 0. In germline, CDR1 is SGHVS, CDR2 FQNEAQ. The CDR3 consists of 14 residues. Here the CDR3 DNA reads TGTGCCAGCAGCTTTAGCGGGAGCTCCTACGAGCAGTACTTC. Its protein is CASSFSGSSYEQYF. Together with reference TRBV7-8 and TRBJ2-7, the CDR3 gives the full variable domain: GAGVSQSPRYKVAKRGQDVALRCDPISGHVSLFWYQQALGQGPEFLTYFQNEAQLDKSGLPSDRFFAERPEGSVSTLKIQRTQQEDSAVYLCASSFSGSSYEQYFGPGTRLTVT.

Concerning this clonotype itself: The missing conserved phenylalanine or tryptophan at the end of this CDR3 makes a read error likely. CDR3 residues: CASREGYGNEQFL. DNA for the CDR3: TGCGCCAGCAGAGAAGGTTACGGCAATGAGCAGTTCCTC. The V call is TRBV11-1, the J call TRBJ2-1; unclear D gene. CDR1 is SGHAT, CDR2 FQDESV, per germline (reference sequence). The CDR3 extends over 13 amino acids.

V is TRBV10-1 and J is TRBJ2-1, with TRBD2 matching over 8 bases. The CDR3 loop spans 16 amino acids. CDR1 is WNHNN, CDR2 SYGVQD, per germline (reference sequence). V was clipped by 5 bases and J by 6 bases; unmatched bases: 12. CDR3 in amino acids: CASSHGTSGSGNEQFF. CDR3 nucleotide sequence: TGCGCCAGCAGTCACGGGACTAGTGGGAGTGGCAATGAGCAGTTCTTC.

In the case of this clonotype: Germline is not matched at one junction end, which may reflect a read error. The rearrangement uses TRBV29-1 and TRBJ2-2; TRBD2 is a possible D gene (7 bases). The V gene's germline CDR1 is SQVTM and CDR2 ANQGSEA. The CDR3 has 14 residues. The CDR3 is CSAYARVGEGGLFF. CDR3 DNA sequence: TGCAGCGCCTACGCCAGGGTCGGGGAGGGGGGGCTGTTTTTT.

A remark on this clonotype: Since a much larger clone is just one base distant, this may be a read error. CDR3 sequence: CVSSEIRDTEAFF. In nucleotides, the CDR3 is TGTGTCAGCAGTGAAATTAGAGACACTGAAGCTTTCTTT. The chain joins TRBV2 to TRBJ1-1; D unresolved. This CDR3 has 13 residues. Germline V gene lookup returns CDR1 SNHLY and CDR2 FYNNEI.

This clonotype appeared once. Germline and junction disagree at one end, which may indicate a read error. V and J are TRBV11-1 and TRBJ2-1, with TRBD2 matching over 9 bases. The germline gives CDR1 SGHAT, CDR2 FQDESV (reference sequence). The CDR3 has 16 amino acids. CDR3 DNA sequence: TGTACCAGCAGTCCAGGGATGCGGGGGGGATACAATGAGCAATTCTTC. This gives the protein CTSSPGMRGGYNEQFF.

This clonotype has at least ten counts. The chain recombines TRBV7-8 with TRBJ2-2; 7 bases agree with TRBD2. Germline V CDR1 and CDR2: SGHVS, FQNEAQ. The V gene end was trimmed by 5 bases and the J gene end by 0 bases; junction bases not matched to a gene: 9. This CDR3 contains 17 residues. The CDR3 region is CASSLTVLATNTGELFF. The DNA of the CDR3 is TGTGCCAGCAGCCTGACGGTACTAGCGACGAACACCGGGGAGCTGTTTTTT.

The CDR3 DNA is TGTGCCAGCAGGGCGACTAGCGCCAGGAGGAATGAGCAGTTCTTC. As protein: CASRATSARRNEQFF. The chain recombines TRBV6-1 with TRBJ2-1; 8 positions agree with TRBD2. The CDR3 extends over 15 amino acids. The germline V gene encodes CDR1 MNHNS and CDR2 SASEGT. V trimming: 6 bases; J trimming: 7 bases; junction bases outside the gene matches: 11.

This clonotype was seen once. CDR3 residues: CSVRRPGSTDTQYF. The CDR3 region has the DNA TGCAGTGTTAGGCGGCCAGGCAGCACAGATACGCAGTATTTT. The V call is TRBV20-1, the J call TRBJ2-3, with D uncertain. Between the trimmed V and J ends, which lost 7 bases and 0 bases, there was a span of 14 bases. The CDR3 loop spans 14 amino acids. Germline-derived CDR1 and CDR2 are DFQATT and SNEGSKA (reference sequence).

This clonotype has at least ten counts. The chain employs TRBV5-1 and TRBJ2-3, with TRBD1 identical over 8 bases. Germline V lookup: CDR1 SGHRS, CDR2 YFSETQ. V gave up 4 bases and J gave up 0 bases; unmatched junction bases: 4. This CDR3 has 15 amino acids. CDR3 bases: TGCGCCAGCAGCCCACGACAGGGGAGCACAGATACGCAGTATTTT. Amino acid sequence: CASSPRQGSTDTQYF.

Points on this clonotype: This CDR3 fails to terminate in the conserved phenylalanine or tryptophan, so it likely reflects a read error. The limits of the CDR3 on the DNA are not certain, so only TCRdb's listed CDR3 is given. V usage is TRBV6-1 and J usage is TRBJ1-1; TRBD1 reflects the table's D call only, with no check against the DNA. The germline gives CDR1 MNHNS, CDR2 SASEGT. The CDR3 spans 13 amino acids, including both terminal residues. The CDR3 sequence: CASTTGQNTEAFI.

Points on this clonotype: A much larger clone is a single base away; this may be a read error. V gene TRBV20-1 combines with J gene TRBJ2-3, with D possibly matching TRBD1 (7 bases). The CDR3 spans 12 residues. Germline assignment: CDR1 DFQATT and CDR2 SNEGSKA (reference sequence). This CDR3 reads CSPGRGTDMQYF. CDR3 nucleotides: TGCAGTCCGGGACGGGGGACAGATATGCAGTATTTT.